This T cell receptor (beta chain) was recorded in a study of early T cells in non-severe SARS-CoV-2 infection. The CDR3 runs to 14 residues. V trimming: 5 bases; J trimming: 1 base; junction bases outside the gene matches: 3. Germline assignment: CDR1 LGHNT and CDR2 FRNRAP. Individual cDNA molecules each received unique molecular identifiers attached to them. TCRdb re-called the 5' RACE reads with MiXCR, one entry per CDR3 protein. The table has about 80,000 distinct CDR3 sequences, around 11% seen once. V and J are TRBV12-5 and TRBJ1-1; 8 nucleotides align to TRBD1. This receptor was identified in an adult who was a healthcare worker with PCR-confirmed SARS-CoV-2 infection or an uninfected control (not recorded which). The source material was whole blood. The CDR3 bases are TGTGCTAGTGGTCGGGGACAGGCGAACACTGAAGCTTTCTTT. The encoded protein is CASGRGQANTEAFF. The complete variable domain, with remaining parts taken from reference TRBV12-5 and TRBJ1-1, reads DARVTQTPRHKVTEMGQEVTMRCQPILGHNTVFWYRQTMMQGLELLAYFRNRAPLDDSGMPKDRFSAEMPDATLATLKIQPSEPRDSAVYFCASGRGQANTEAFFGQGTRLTVV.